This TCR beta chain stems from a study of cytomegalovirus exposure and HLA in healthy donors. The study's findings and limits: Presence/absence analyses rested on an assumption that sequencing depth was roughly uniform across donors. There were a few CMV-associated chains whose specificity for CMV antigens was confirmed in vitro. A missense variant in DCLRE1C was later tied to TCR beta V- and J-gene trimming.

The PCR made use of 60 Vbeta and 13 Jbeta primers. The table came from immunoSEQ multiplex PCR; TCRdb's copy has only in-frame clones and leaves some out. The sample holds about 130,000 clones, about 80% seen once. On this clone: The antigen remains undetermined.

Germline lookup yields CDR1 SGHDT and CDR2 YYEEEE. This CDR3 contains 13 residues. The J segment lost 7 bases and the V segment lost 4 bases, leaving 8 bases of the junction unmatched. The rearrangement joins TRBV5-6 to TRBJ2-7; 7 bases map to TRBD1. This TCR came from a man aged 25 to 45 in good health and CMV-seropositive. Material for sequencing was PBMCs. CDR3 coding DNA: TGTGCCAGCAGCCAATGGACAGGTCGAGAGCAGTACTTC. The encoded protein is CASSQWTGREQYF.